This entry is about one T cell receptor (beta chain). Per germline, CDR1 GTSNPN and CDR2 SVGIG (reference sequence). The CDR3 is 17 amino acids. The J segment lost 0 bases and the V segment lost 0 bases, leaving 8 bases of the junction unmatched. Under the authors' procedure: Counts of nucleated cells, estimated from reference gene primer amplification, were obtained. The protocol was immunoSEQ multiplex PCR, while the TCRdb copy is restricted to in-frame clones and leaves out a portion. Clonal size and the V and J genes are those of that table, whereas D and trimming came from the DNA. The sample holds more than 90,000 clones; approximately 92% are singletons and the top ten take 5.7%. The sample is drawn from a study of blood T cell repertoires in COVID-19. Study details: Spain, Italy and the United States supplied samples that represented acute and convalescent COVID-19. PBMCs, B-cell-depleted T cells, or T cells provided the cDNA or gDNA that made up the material.

This TCR was recovered from a man between 50 and 59 years old with active COVID-19. The chain combines TRBV30 with TRBJ1-3; 7 nucleotides match TRBD1. The sequencing sample was made of peripheral blood. The CDR3 is CAWSVRDSWSSGNTIYF. The CDR3, as DNA: TGTGCCTGGAGTGTTCGGGACAGCTGGAGCTCTGGAAACACCATATATTTT.